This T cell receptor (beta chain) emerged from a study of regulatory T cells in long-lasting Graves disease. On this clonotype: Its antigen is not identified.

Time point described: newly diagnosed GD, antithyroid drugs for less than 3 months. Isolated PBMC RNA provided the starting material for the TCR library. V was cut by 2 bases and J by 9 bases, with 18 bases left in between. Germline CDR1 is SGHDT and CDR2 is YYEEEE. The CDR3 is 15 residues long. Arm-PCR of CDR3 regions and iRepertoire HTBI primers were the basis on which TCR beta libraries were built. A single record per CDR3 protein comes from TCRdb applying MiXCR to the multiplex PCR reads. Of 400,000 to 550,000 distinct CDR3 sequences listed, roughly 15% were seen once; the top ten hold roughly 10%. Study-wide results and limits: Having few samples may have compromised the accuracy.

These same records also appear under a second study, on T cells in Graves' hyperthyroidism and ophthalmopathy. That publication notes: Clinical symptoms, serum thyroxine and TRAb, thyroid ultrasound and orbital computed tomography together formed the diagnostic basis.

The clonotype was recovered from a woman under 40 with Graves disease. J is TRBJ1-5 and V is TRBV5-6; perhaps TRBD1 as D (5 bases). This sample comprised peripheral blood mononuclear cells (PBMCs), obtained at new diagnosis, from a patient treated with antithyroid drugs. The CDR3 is CASSFGAGGMRPQHF. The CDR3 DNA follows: TGTGCCAGCAGCTTTGGTGCGGGGGGTATGAGGCCCCAGCATTTT.